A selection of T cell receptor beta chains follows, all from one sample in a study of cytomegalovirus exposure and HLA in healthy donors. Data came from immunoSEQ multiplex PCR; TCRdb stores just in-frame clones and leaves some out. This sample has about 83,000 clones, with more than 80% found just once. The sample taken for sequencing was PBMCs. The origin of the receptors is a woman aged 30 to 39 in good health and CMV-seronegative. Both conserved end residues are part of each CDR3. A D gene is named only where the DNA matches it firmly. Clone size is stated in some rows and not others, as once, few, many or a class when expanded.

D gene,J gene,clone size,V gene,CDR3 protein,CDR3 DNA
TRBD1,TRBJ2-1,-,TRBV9,CASSAQGTYNEQFF,TGTGCCAGCAGCGCACAGGGGACCTACAATGAGCAGTTCTTC
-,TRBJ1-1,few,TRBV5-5,CASSLDVAGTEAFF,TGTGCCAGCAGCCTGGACGTAGCGGGCACTGAAGCTTTCTTT
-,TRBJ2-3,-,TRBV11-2,CASSLGGGTAYTDTQYF,TGTGCCAGCAGCTTAGGTGGCGGCACGGCCTACACAGATACGCAGTATTTT
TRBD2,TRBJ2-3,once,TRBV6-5,CASSPYSGSVDTQYF,TGTGCCAGCAGCCCCTATAGCGGGAGCGTAGATACGCAGTATTTT
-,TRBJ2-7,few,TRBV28,CASSLSYYEQYF,TGTGCCAGCAGTTTATCCTACTACGAGCAGTACTTC
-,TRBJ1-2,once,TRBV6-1,CASRDTGIWYGYTF,TGTGCCAGCAGAGATACAGGGATCTGGTATGGCTACACCTTC
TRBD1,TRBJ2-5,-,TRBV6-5,CASSYSPTGGQETQYF,TGTGCCAGCAGTTACTCGCCTACAGGGGGCCAAGAGACCCAGTACTTC
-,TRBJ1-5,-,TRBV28,CASSLGGGSNQPQHF,TGTGCCAGCAGTTTAGGGGGCGGGAGCAATCAGCCCCAGCATTTT
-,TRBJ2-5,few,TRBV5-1,CARKQGPQETQYF,TGCGCCAGAAAACAGGGTCCCCAAGAGACCCAGTACTTC
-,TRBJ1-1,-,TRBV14,CASSLWGLRTEAFF,TGTGCCAGCAGCCTCTGGGGGCTACGGACTGAAGCTTTCTTT
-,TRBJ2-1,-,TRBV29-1,CSANFYNEQFF,TGCAGCGCTAACTTTTACAATGAGCAGTTCTTC
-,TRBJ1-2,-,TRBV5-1,CASSPGVGAEGYTF,TGCGCCAGCAGCCCGGGTGTGGGGGCGGAAGGCTACACCTTC
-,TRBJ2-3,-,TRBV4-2,CASSPQMRGNTQYF,TGTGCCAGCAGTCCTCAAATGAGAGGAAATACGCAGTATTTT
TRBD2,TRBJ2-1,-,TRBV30,CAWSGTSWSNEQFF,TGTGCCTGGAGTGGGACTAGTTGGTCGAATGAGCAGTTCTTC
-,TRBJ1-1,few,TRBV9,CASSVAGGGENTEAFF,TGTGCCAGCAGCGTAGCTGGGGGGGGAGAGAACACTGAAGCTTTCTTT
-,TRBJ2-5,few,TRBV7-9,CASSISTGQETQYF,TGTGCCAGCAGCATCTCGACAGGACAAGAGACCCAGTACTTC
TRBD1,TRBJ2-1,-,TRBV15,CATRSLTGGFAVPRYEQFF,TGTGCCACCAGGTCATTGACAGGGGGTTTTGCGGTGCCTCGGTATGAGCAGTTCTTC
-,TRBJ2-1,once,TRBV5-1,CASSLVLRDNEQFF,TGCGCCAGCAGCTTGGTTTTACGGGACAATGAGCAGTTCTTC
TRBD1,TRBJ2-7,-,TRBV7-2,CASSSPPGGNEQYF,TGTGCCAGCAGCTCCCCTCCAGGGGGTAACGAGCAGTACTTC
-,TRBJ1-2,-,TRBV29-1,CSVVSLLYGYTF,TGCAGCGTTGTCTCTCTTCTCTATGGCTACACCTTC
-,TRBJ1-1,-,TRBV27,CASSFLGGVTEAFF,TGTGCCAGCAGTTTCCTAGGGGGGGTCACTGAAGCTTTCTTT
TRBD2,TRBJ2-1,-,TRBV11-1,CASSIRTSADNEQFF,TGTGCCAGCAGCATCAGGACTAGCGCGGACAATGAGCAGTTCTTC
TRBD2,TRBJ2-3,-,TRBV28,CASTERDPDTQYF,TGTGCCAGTACAGAGCGGGACCCAGATACGCAGTATTTT
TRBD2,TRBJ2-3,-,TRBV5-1,CASSARRGTSGIGTDTQYF,TGCGCCAGCAGCGCCCGGAGGGGGACTAGCGGGATTGGCACAGATACGCAGTATTTT
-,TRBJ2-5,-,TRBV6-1,CASSGNRVPRETQYF,TGTGCCAGCAGTGGAAACAGGGTCCCTCGGGAGACCCAGTACTTC
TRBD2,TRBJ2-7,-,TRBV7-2,CASSLGSSGRAYEQYF,TGTGCCAGCAGCTTAGGAAGTAGCGGGAGGGCCTACGAGCAGTACTTC
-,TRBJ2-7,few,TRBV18,CASSPPSVSYEQYF,TGTGCCAGCTCACCACCGTCGGTGTCCTACGAGCAGTACTTC
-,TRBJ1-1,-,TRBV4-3,CASSQHRVRNTEAFF,TGCGCCAGCAGCCAGCACAGGGTGAGAAACACTGAAGCTTTCTTT
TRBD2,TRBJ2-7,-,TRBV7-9,CASSIPRGAGGPYEQYF,TGTGCCAGCAGCATCCCCCGGGGCGCGGGAGGGCCCTACGAGCAGTACTTC